This TCR beta chain originates from a study of T cell responses to AZD1222 COVID-19 vaccine. This table comes from immunoSEQ multiplex PCR, and its TCRdb copy is limited to in-frame clones, with some not included. The sample records tens of thousands of clones, about 89% being singletons. This CDR3 is built from 13 residues. Germline assignment: CDR1 SGHRS and CDR2 YFSETQ. V was pared by 1 base and J by 9 bases, with 11 bases between. This TCR was sampled from an adult who received the AZD1222 COVID-19 vaccine. The specimen comprised peripheral blood, sampled 28 days after the second AZD1222 dose. V and J are TRBV5-1 and TRBJ2-1, with a possible D match to TRBD2 (6 bases). CDR3 nucleotides: TGCGCCAGCAGCTTGTGGAGGGTGGGTGAGCAGTTCTTC. Its protein product is CASSLWRVGEQFF.